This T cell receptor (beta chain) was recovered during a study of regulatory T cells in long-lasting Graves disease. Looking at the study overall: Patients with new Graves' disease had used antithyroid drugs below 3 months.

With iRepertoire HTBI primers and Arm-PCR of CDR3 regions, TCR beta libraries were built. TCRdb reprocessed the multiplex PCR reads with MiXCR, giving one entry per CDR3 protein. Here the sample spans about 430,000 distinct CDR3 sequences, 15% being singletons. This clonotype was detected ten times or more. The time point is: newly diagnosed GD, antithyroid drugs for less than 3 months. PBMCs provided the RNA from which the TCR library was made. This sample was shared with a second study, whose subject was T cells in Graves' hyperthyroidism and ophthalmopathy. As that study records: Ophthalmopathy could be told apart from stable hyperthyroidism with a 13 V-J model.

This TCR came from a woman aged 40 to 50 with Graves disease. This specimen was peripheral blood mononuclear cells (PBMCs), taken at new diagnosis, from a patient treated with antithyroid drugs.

In nucleotides, the CDR3 is TGCAGCGTTGAAGGATCCTTCCCTAGGGGGTATGGCTACACCTTC. This sequence encodes CSVEGSFPRGYGYTF. The gene calls are TRBV29-1 and TRBJ1-2; a possible D gene is TRBD1 (6 bases). Trimming removed 1 base from V and 5 bases from J, with 17 bases in between. Germline CDR1 and CDR2: SQVTM and ANQGSEA. This CDR3 region has 15 residues.